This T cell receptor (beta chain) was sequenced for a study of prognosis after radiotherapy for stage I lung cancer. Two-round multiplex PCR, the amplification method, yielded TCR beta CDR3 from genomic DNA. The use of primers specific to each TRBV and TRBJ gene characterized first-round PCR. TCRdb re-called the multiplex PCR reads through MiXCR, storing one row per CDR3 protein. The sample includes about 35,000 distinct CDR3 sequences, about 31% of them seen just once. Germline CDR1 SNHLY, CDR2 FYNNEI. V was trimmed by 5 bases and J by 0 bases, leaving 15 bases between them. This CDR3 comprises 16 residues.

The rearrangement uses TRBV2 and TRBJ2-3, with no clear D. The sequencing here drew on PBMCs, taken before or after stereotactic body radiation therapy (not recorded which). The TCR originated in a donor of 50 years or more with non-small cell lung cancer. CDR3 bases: TGTGCCAGCAGTTGGGATACCATGTCTAGCACAGATACGCAGTATTTT. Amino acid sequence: CASSWDTMSSTDTQYF.